This entry lists 10 T cell receptor beta chains sequenced from one sample in a study of blood T cell repertoires in COVID-19 (dated by TCRdb to the early 2020s). Library method: the immunoSEQ multiplex PCR assay. This immuneACCESS table, as held by TCRdb, lists in-frame sequences with V and J called but not all clones. Of the missing ones, under half trace to an unresolved V gene in checked studies; the others have no known cause. This sample gives 150,000 or so clones in total; about 85% of them show up just once. 1.6% of the sample comes from the top ten. What was sequenced was peripheral blood. These receptors came from a human donor in a cohort sampled during active COVID-19.

The chain is built from TRBV24-1 and TRBJ2-7, with 7 positions matching TRBD1. CDR1 and CDR2 from the germline V gene are KGHDR and SFDVKD. The trim removed 12 bases at V and 6 bases at J, leaving 13 bases unmatched. The CDR3 is 13 residues long. As DNA, the CDR3 is TGTGCCGTGAGCCGGGACAGTTCTCCCGAGCAGTACTTC. Translated: CAVSRDSSPEQYF.

This chain connects TRBV19 to TRBJ1-1, with 9 bases aligning to TRBD1. V was clipped by 7 bases and J by 7 bases; unmatched bases: 7. CDR3 length equals 13 residues. The germline gives CDR1 LNHDA, CDR2 SQIVND (reference sequence). DNA of the CDR3: TGTGCCAGTACCAAGGACAGGGGTCGTGAAGCTTTCTTT. The encoded protein is CASTKDRGREAFF.

The CDR3 coding sequence is TGTGCCAGCTCCCCAGGGAATCAGCCCCAGCATTTT. Translated: CASSPGNQPQHF. The chain combines TRBV25-1 with TRBJ1-5; TRBD1 is a possible D gene (5 bases). In germline, CDR1 is MGHDK, CDR2 SYGVNS. The CDR3 contains 12 residues. V lost 8 bases, J lost 4 bases, and 9 bases lay in between.

V is TRBV5-1 and J is TRBJ1-6; D uncertain. Germline V lookup: CDR1 SGHRS, CDR2 YFSETQ. The CDR3 has 16 amino acids. V lost 0 bases to trimming and J lost 0 bases, with 7 bases between them. CDR3 sequence (DNA): TGCGCCAGCAGCTTGGCTTCGAGCTCCTATAATTCACCCCTCCACTTT. As protein: CASSLASSSYNSPLHF.

On this clone: Other DNA sequences in this sample translate to the same CDR3. The chain is built from TRBV18 and TRBJ2-5; 8 bases align to TRBD1. CDR3 length: 14 amino acids. Trimming at V came to 1 base and at J to 5 bases, leaving 3 bases not matched to a gene. Germline V gives CDR1 KGHSH, CDR2 LQKENI. The CDR3: CASSPRTGRETQYF. The CDR3 DNA follows: TGTGCCAGCTCACCACGGACAGGGCGGGAGACCCAGTACTTC.

J is TRBJ2-2 and V is TRBV7-8, with 7 bases lining up with TRBD2. The CDR3 totals 16 residues. Germline CDR1 SGHVS, CDR2 FQNEAQ. Losses at the gene ends were 10 bases for V and 2 bases for J; bases not matched to a gene: 13. CDR3 residues: CATQGASGSNTGELFF. The DNA for the CDR3 is TGTGCCACACAAGGGGCTAGCGGATCAAACACCGGGGAGCTGTTTTTT. Complete variable domain (other parts from reference TRBV7-8 and TRBJ2-2): GAGVSQSPRYKVAKRGQDVALRCDPISGHVSLFWYQQALGQGPEFLTYFQNEAQLDKSGLPSDRFFAERPEGSVSTLKIQRTQQEDSAVYLCATQGASGSNTGELFFGEGSRLTVL.

The V and J genes are TRBV9 and TRBJ2-7; 9 bases fit TRBD2. The V segment lost 0 bases and the J segment 7 bases; nucleotides outside the gene matches: 8. The CDR3 sequence is 15 residues long. The germline CDR1 and CDR2 sequences are SGDLS and YYNGEE. DNA of the CDR3: TGTGCCAGCAGCGTAGAGGTAGCGGGAGAGGGTGAGCAGTACTTC. It is translated as CASSVEVAGEGEQYF.

The J gene is TRBJ1-4, the V gene TRBV7-2; D gene ambiguous. Trimming shortened V by 2 bases and J by 5 bases, and 9 bases separated the two germline ends. CDR3 length equals 14 residues. Looked up from germline, CDR1 is SGHTA and CDR2 is FQGNSA. CDR3 DNA: TGTGCCAGCAGCTTAAGTTGGAGAAATGAAAAACTGTTTTTT. It specifies CASSLSWRNEKLFF.

The rearrangement joins TRBV28 to TRBJ1-2; D uncertain. The CDR3 contains 11 residues. Germline values: CDR1 MDHEN, CDR2 SYDVKM. V was trimmed by 6 bases and J by 8 bases, leaving 10 bases between them. The DNA for the CDR3 is TGTGCCAGCAGGGCGAGGGTGGGCTACACCTTC. Its translation: CASRARVGYTF.

V gene TRBV11-3 combines with J gene TRBJ2-2; TRBD1 matches 11 bases. The germline CDR1 and CDR2 sequences are SGHNT and YENEEA. The CDR3 has 17 amino acids. V lost 6 bases and J lost 1; bases outside the gene matches: 7. The CDR3 is CASSSTGTGGNTGELFF. DNA for the CDR3: TGTGCCAGCAGTTCAACCGGGACAGGGGGGAACACCGGGGAGCTGTTTTTT.